This T cell receptor (beta chain) was captured in a study of blood T cell repertoires in COVID-19. Overall study: Samples of COVID-19 (acute and convalescent) were obtained from the United States, Italy and Spain. PBMCs, B-cell-depleted T cells, or T cells provided the cDNA or gDNA that made up the material.

Participants came from about two dozen US areas, aged about 18 to 89 years. Profiling relied on immunoSEQ multiplex PCR, and the TCRdb table lists in-frame clones only, not all of them. Altogether 250,000 to 350,000 clones are present, more than 85% being singletons, with the ten largest covering around 20%. Losses at the gene ends were 2 bases for V and 9 bases for J; bases not matched to a gene: 8. The CDR3 is 16 amino acids. Germline CDR1 MGHRA, CDR2 YSYEKL. What was sequenced was PBMCs or T cells enriched from blood (not recorded which). The receptor comes from a woman aged 25 to 39 who had recovered from COVID-19. This chain joins TRBV4-1 and TRBJ2-1, with 12 bases matching TRBD2. For the CDR3, the DNA is TGCGCCAGCAGCCAACCAACCAGGACTAGCGGGGTTGAGCAGTTCTTC. This translates into CASSQPTRTSGVEQFF.